One sample yielded the 8 T cell receptor beta chains listed below, sequenced in a study of radiation and T cells in renal cell carcinoma. Generated by immunoSEQ multiplex PCR, the TCRdb table keeps only in-frame clones and is missing some. This table has 100,000 to 150,000 clones, about four fifths appearing once. As to time point: blood 2 weeks post-SBRT. The treatment was: 15 Gy SBRT to primary tumor, nephrectomy 4 weeks later. Sample: blood, taken from a patient whose treatment included radiotherapy and nephrectomy. These receptors originate from a man aged 50 to 59 with renal cell carcinoma.

The chain recombines TRBV7-2 with TRBJ2-3; 12 nucleotides align to TRBD2. The CDR3 runs 18 residues. Germline CDR1 reads SGHTA; CDR2 reads FQGNSA. Trimming at V came to 1 base and at J to 2 bases, leaving 7 bases not matched to a gene. The CDR3 sequence is CASSLVASGGASTDTQYF. CDR3 in DNA: TGTGCCAGCAGCTTAGTAGCTAGCGGGGGGGCATCCACAGATACGCAGTATTTT.

V is TRBV28 and J is TRBJ2-5, with TRBD1 as a possible D gene (6 bases). This CDR3 is 15 amino acids long. Germline V gene lookup returns CDR1 MDHEN and CDR2 SYDVKM. V was shortened by 5 bases and J by 3 bases, with 16 bases between the two germline ends. In nucleotides, the CDR3 is TGTGCCAGCAGTCGCCTGGGGGCAGGGGAAGAGACCCAGTACTTC. Its translation is CASSRLGAGEETQYF.

This clone came up once. V usage is TRBV9 and J usage is TRBJ2-3, with 10 bases identical to TRBD2. The CDR3 runs 16 residues. CDR1 is SGDLS, CDR2 YYNGEE, per germline. V lost 0 bases to trimming and J lost 6 bases; unmatched junction nucleotides: 7. Here the CDR3 reads CASSVGLAGEGDTQYF. As DNA, the CDR3 is TGTGCCAGCAGCGTAGGGCTAGCGGGAGAGGGGGATACGCAGTATTTT.

The rearrangement joins TRBV6-5 to TRBJ2-7; D is perhaps TRBD1 (6 bases). The CDR3 totals 12 residues. Germline V gives CDR1 MNHEY, CDR2 SVGAGI. The germline V and J ends were trimmed by 2 bases and 9 bases, with 11 bases remaining between them. The CDR3 DNA reads TGTGCCAGCAGTTACGAGTTGGACAGGCAGTACTTC. Its translation is CASSYELDRQYF.

The rearrangement joins TRBV6-5 to TRBJ2-7, with D possibly TRBD2 on 6 matching bases. V was trimmed by 2 bases and J by 3 bases, leaving 17 bases between them. CDR3 length: 16 residues. Per germline, CDR1 MNHEY and CDR2 SVGAGI. CDR3 nucleotide sequence: TGTGCCAGCAGTTACGGGCGGGGAATGCGTGGCTACGAGCAGTACTTC. Translation: CASSYGRGMRGYEQYF.

CDR3 nucleotide sequence: TGCGCCAGCAGCCCACAAGCGGGAGACGGGGAGACCCAGTACTTC. Translation: CASSPQAGDGETQYF. The gene calls are TRBV5-1 and TRBJ2-5; 8 bases line up with TRBD2. Germline assignment: CDR1 SGHRS and CDR2 YFSETQ. The CDR3 totals 15 residues. V trimming: 4 bases; J trimming: 5 bases; junction bases outside the gene matches: 10.

The chain has TRBV5-1 and TRBJ2-2; D might be TRBD2 (5 bases). CDR1 is SGHRS, CDR2 YFSETQ, per germline. The CDR3 consists of 15 residues. Trimming cost V 0 bases and J 0 bases, with 6 bases left between them. In DNA form, the CDR3 reads TGCGCCAGCAGCTTGGGAGCGGCGAACACCGGGGAGCTGTTTTTT. It yields the protein CASSLGAANTGELFF.

This clone occurred once. The chain employs TRBV7-9 and TRBJ1-2, with 9 bases lining up with TRBD1. Germline CDR1 is SEHNR and CDR2 is FQNEAQ (reference sequence). V lost 1 base, J lost 6 bases, and 3 bases stayed unmatched. The CDR3 loop spans 14 amino acids. The CDR3 is CASSLVRDRDGYTF. As DNA, the CDR3 is TGTGCCAGCAGCTTAGTCCGGGACAGGGATGGCTACACCTTC.